This TCR beta chain emerged from a study of blood T cell repertoires in COVID-19. The CDR3 contains 14 residues. Germline V lookup: CDR1 MNHEY, CDR2 SVGAGI. Trimming at V came to 9 bases and at J to 0 bases, leaving 2 bases not matched to a gene. In the original processing: How many nucleated cells were present was estimated from reference gene primer amplification. Only in-frame clones appear in the TCRdb table, and some are missing; sequencing was by immunoSEQ multiplex PCR. That table supplies the V and J calls and clone size; D and trimming were determined from the DNA. The sample yields around 220,000 clones, around 82% seen once.

The sample was peripheral blood. This chain joins TRBV6-5 and TRBJ2-2, with 9 bases aligning to TRBD1. This sequence was found in an elderly woman with active or convalescent COVID-19. CDR3 residues: CASWDRANTGELFF. CDR3 DNA: TGTGCCAGTTGGGACAGGGCGAACACCGGGGAGCTGTTTTTT.